These 8 T cell receptor beta chains came from one sample sequenced in a study of blood T cell repertoires in COVID-19. Clones were read by immunoSEQ multiplex PCR, and TCRdb kept only the in-frame ones, dropping some. Of 150,000 or so clones detected, less than 90% appear once; the ten largest clones hold around 25%. The sample was peripheral blood. All receptors come from a man in his sixties with acute or convalescent COVID-19.

J is TRBJ2-2 and V is TRBV6-5; D not resolved. Germline V gene sequence: CDR1 MNHEY, CDR2 SVGAGI. With 6 bases removed from V and 0 bases from J, the gap between germline ends came to 8 bases. CDR3 length equals 14 residues. Written as DNA, the CDR3 is TGTGCCAGCAGGGAGACGACGAACACCGGGGAGCTGTTTTTT. This gives the protein CASRETTNTGELFF.

The chain couples TRBV21-1 to TRBJ2-1; no check of the table's D call, TRBD1, against the DNA was made. TRBV21-1 constitutes a pseudogene. The length of the CDR3 is 15 residues. CDR3 region: CASSCDRGVDNEQFF. In nucleotides, the CDR3 is TGTGCCAGCAGCTGCGACAGGGGCGTCGACAATGAGCAGTTCTTC.

V gene TRBV12-2 combines with J gene TRBJ2-2; the table assigns TRBD2, which was not confirmed against the DNA. TRBV12-2 constitutes a pseudogene. This CDR3 is built from 17 residues. The CDR3 loop is CASRLVTGTSYTGELFF. CDR3 coding DNA: TGTGCAAGTCGCTTAGTGACAGGGACTAGCTACACCGGGGAGCTGTTTTTT.

The chain employs TRBV5-4 and TRBJ2-1; 7 nucleotides line up with TRBD2. Trimming at V came to 2 bases and at J to 2 bases, leaving 7 bases not matched to a gene. CDR1 and CDR2 (germline): SGHNT, YYREEE (reference sequence). This CDR3 has 16 residues. In nucleotides, the CDR3 is TGTGCCAGCAGCTTTCGGGCGGGAGTGGCCTACAATGAGCAGTTCTTC. Translation: CASSFRAGVAYNEQFF. The full variable domain, rest sourced from reference TRBV5-4 and TRBJ2-1, is ETGVTQSPTHLIKTRGQQVTLRCSSQSGHNTVSWYQQALGQGPQFIFQYYREEENGRGNFPPRFSGLQFPNYSSELNVNALELDDSALYLCASSFRAGVAYNEQFFGPGTRLTVL.

This chain uses TRBV27 with TRBJ2-3; TRBD1 aligns across 7 bases. V lost 6 bases, J lost 1 base, and 4 bases stayed unmatched. Germline CDR1 MNHEY, CDR2 SMNVEV (reference sequence). This CDR3 contains 14 residues. The CDR3, as DNA: TGTGCCAGCAGACAGGGGTTAGGCACAGATACGCAGTATTTT. It translates to CASRQGLGTDTQYF.

V gene TRBV27 combines with J gene TRBJ1-5; TRBD1 matches at 10 bases. Germline values: CDR1 MNHEY, CDR2 SMNVEV (reference sequence). The CDR3 runs 15 residues. The ends lost 5 bases at V and 3 bases at J; junction bases unmatched: 4. CDR3 in DNA: TGTGCCAGCAGTCCGGGACAGGGGATCAATCAGCCCCAGCATTTT. It encodes CASSPGQGINQPQHF.

V usage is TRBV5-1 and J usage is TRBJ2-2; 12 nucleotides agree with TRBD1. Germline CDR1 and CDR2: SGHRS and YFSETQ. CDR3 length: 15 residues. With 3 bases clipped from V and 5 bases from J, the junction kept 2 bases outside the gene matches. CDR3 residues: CASSWGQGATGELFF. The CDR3 bases are TGCGCCAGCAGCTGGGGACAGGGGGCTACCGGGGAGCTGTTTTTT.

V and J are TRBV27 and TRBJ2-2; 7 bases match TRBD2. Germline V CDR1 and CDR2: MNHEY, SMNVEV (reference sequence). Trimming removed 5 bases from V and 5 bases from J; junction bases left unmatched: 8. CDR3 length: 15 amino acids. CDR3 sequence reads: CASSLGPRGTGELFF. The CDR3 region has the DNA TGTGCCAGCAGTCTAGGCCCGCGGGGGACCGGGGAGCTGTTTTTT.